This T cell receptor beta chain is drawn from a study of cytomegalovirus exposure and HLA in healthy donors. As concerns this clone: As yet, its antigen is unknown.

The table came from immunoSEQ multiplex PCR; TCRdb's copy has only in-frame clones and leaves some out. The data contain 150,000 to 200,000 clones, around 85% of them singletons. The CDR3 runs to 14 residues. V was clipped by 10 bases and J by 6 bases; unmatched bases: 14. CDR1 is LNHDA and CDR2 is SQIVND in the germline V gene (reference sequence). The donors formed part of the 120-subject validation cohort, distinct from the roughly 700-subject first cohort. General study findings and limits: Cytomegalovirus status was reportedly diagnosed by the classifier with high specificity and sensitivity.

Input material: PBMCs. The chain recombines TRBV19 with TRBJ1-2; 7 bases are shared with TRBD1. This clonotype was sampled from a man aged 25 to 45 in good health and CMV-seropositive. The CDR3 here is CATPTGDELDGYTF. Here the CDR3 DNA reads TGTGCCACCCCCACAGGGGATGAGCTAGATGGCTACACCTTC.